A single TCR beta chain is shown here with its context. Its antigen is still unknown. No much larger clone exists at a distance of one base, and base qualities are not known. The time point label corresponds to: baseline before first vaccination. Vaccinee samples came from UK trials COV001 and COV002, including a single-blind randomized controlled phase 2/3 trial of AZD1222 (ChAdOx1 nCoV-19) in healthy adults. Trial participant PBMC samples were collected at day 0 and day 28 after the second dose for TCRbeta chain sequencing. These data come from a study of T cell responses to AZD1222 COVID-19 vaccine (dated by TCRdb to about 2021). For context, the study as a whole: AZD1222 recipients with second doses at about 4 weeks or about 12 weeks were pooled, because spike-specific TCR depth and breadth did not differ between schedules. A total of approximately 230 trial participants underwent TCR sequencing, of whom some 210 received two doses of AZD1222 and some 25 received two doses of the MenACWY control vaccine. Trial participants were enrolled into age subgroups of 18-55, 56-69 and 70-plus years, which contained approximately 150, 28 and 58 TCR-sequenced participants, respectively. The paper as a whole reports these results and caveats: Participants were mostly white British, with more females than males. The authors suggested clonal diversity may have been underestimated. Because no samples from the day 14 peak response were available, repertoires could be characterized only after the peak T cell response. CD4 TCRs associated with the vaccine covered the entire spike protein, and the dominant responses were in regions 160-218 and 743-854. In the small 56-69-year group, the increase in depth fell short of significance, most likely because of low power. Epitopes outside the regions mutated in the B.1.351 and B.1.1.7 variants were reportedly recognized by nearly half of the unique spike-specific TCRs. After two AZD1222 doses, both the breadth and the depth of spike-specific TCRs were significantly higher than at day 0 and than in MenACWY recipients. Conclusions about previously exposed vaccinees are limited because only five to seven AZD1222 recipients were SARS-CoV-2 seropositive at baseline.

The CDR3 regions of human TCRbeta chains were analyzed by immunosequencing. Turning to the authors' computational methods: TCRs in the repertoires were matched against a reference library of SARS-CoV-2-specific TCRs that had been generated with the MIRA antigen-specificity platform. Breadth meant the fraction of unique TCRs that were SARS-CoV-2-associated, whereas depth meant the fraction of total T cells that were SARS-CoV-2-associated. Using the MIRA data, each spike-specific TCR was assigned both to the spike region to which the TCR was reactive and to a CD4 or CD8 class. Log10-transformed breadth and depth values were compared by one-way ANOVA with Sidak's multiple comparisons tests. TCRdb limited this immuneACCESS table to in-frame rearrangements with V and J called. A share of clones is missing; checked studies link under half to unresolved V genes, and the rest is unexplained. V and J calls and clone size are given by that table; D and trimming were obtained from the DNA. The sample records under 200,000 clones, around 92% of which are singletons. Roughly 9.8% of the sample rests with the top ten.

Including the terminal cysteine and phenylalanine, the CDR3 comprises 16 residues. The CDR3 DNA has 48 bases and is translated from base 1. The germline V gene sets CDR1 to SGHRS and CDR2 to YFSETQ. Here V drops 1 base and J drops 0 bases, and the junction holds 7 bases not matched to any gene. The V and J segments used are TRBV5-1 and TRBJ2-7; 7 of the junction bases match TRBD1. The sample consisted of peripheral blood, taken on day 0 of AZD1222 vaccination. The clonotype comes from an adult in good health. The CDR3 is CASSLPRQGPSYEQYF. The nucleotides read TGCGCCAGCAGCTTGCCCCGACAGGGTCCCTCCTACGAGCAGTACTTC.